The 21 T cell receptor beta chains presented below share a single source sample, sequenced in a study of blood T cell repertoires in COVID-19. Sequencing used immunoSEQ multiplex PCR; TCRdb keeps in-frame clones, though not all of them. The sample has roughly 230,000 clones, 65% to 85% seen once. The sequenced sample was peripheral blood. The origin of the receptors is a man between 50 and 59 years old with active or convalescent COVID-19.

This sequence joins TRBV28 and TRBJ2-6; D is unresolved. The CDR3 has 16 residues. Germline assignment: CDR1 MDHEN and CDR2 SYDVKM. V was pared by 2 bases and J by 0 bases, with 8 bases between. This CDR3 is CASSLVRASGANVLTF. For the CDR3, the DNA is TGTGCCAGCAGTTTAGTGCGAGCCTCTGGGGCCAACGTCCTGACTTTC.

Here the CDR3 reads CASSFNGGGGIDSPLHF. In DNA form, the CDR3 reads TGCGCCAGCAGCTTTAACGGGGGTGGAGGGATCGACTCACCCCTCCACTTT. V is TRBV5-1 and J is TRBJ1-6; D possibly corresponds to TRBD1 (5 bases). Germline V CDR1 and CDR2: SGHRS, YFSETQ. The V gene lost 2 bases and the J gene lost 10 bases, with 22 bases spanning the gap. The CDR3 length is 17 residues.

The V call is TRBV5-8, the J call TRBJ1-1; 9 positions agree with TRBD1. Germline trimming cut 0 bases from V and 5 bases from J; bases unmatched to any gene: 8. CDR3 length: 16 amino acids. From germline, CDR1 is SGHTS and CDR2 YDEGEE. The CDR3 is CASSLVQTGGSTEAFF. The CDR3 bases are TGTGCCAGCAGCTTGGTTCAAACAGGGGGCTCAACTGAAGCTTTCTTT.

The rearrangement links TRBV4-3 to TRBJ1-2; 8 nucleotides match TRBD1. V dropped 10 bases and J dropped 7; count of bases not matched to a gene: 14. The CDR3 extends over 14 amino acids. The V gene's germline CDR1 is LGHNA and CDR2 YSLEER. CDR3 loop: CATHPGQGSGGYTF. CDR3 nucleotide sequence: TGCGCCACTCACCCCGGACAGGGATCGGGTGGCTACACCTTC.

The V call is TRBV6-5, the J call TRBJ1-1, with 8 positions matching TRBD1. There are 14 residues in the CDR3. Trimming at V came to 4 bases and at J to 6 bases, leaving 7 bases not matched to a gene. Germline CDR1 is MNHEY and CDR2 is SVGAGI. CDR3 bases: TGTGCCAGCAGTTTCCAGGGGGCAGGGGCTGAAGCTTTCTTT. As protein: CASSFQGAGAEAFF.

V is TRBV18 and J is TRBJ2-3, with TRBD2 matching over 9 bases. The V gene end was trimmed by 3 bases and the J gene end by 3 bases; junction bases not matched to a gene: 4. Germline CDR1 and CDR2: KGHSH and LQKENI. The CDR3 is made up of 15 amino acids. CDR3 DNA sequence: TGTGCCAGCTCACCTTTAGCGGGGGCAACAGATACGCAGTATTTT. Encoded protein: CASSPLAGATDTQYF.

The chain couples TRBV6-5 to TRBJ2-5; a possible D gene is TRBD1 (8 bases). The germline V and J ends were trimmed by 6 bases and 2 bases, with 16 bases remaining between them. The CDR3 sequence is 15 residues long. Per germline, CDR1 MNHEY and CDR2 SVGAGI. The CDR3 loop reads CASSRGQGGQETQYF. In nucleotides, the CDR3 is TGTGCCAGCAGCCGAGGACAGGGAGGGCAAGAGACCCAGTACTTC.

The CDR3 loop is CASGLGENTEAFF. The CDR3 DNA reads as TGTGCCAGCGGCTTAGGGGAGAACACTGAAGCTTTCTTT. The V gene is TRBV6-5, the J gene TRBJ1-1; weak D call: TRBD1 (5 bases). The V end was cut by 8 bases, the J end by 1 base, with 11 bases between. The CDR3 loop spans 13 amino acids. CDR1 and CDR2 (germline): MNHEY, SVGAGI.

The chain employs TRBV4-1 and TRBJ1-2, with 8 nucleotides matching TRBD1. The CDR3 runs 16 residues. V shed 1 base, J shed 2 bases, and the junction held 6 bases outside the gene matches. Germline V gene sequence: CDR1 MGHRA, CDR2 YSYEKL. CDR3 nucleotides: TGCGCCAGCAGCCAAGGGCTGGGGACAGGCAACTATGGCTACACCTTC. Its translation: CASSQGLGTGNYGYTF.

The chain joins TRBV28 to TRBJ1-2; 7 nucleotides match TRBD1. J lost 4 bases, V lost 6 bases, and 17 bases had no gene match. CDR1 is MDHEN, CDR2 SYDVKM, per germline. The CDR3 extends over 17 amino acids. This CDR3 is CASRPGQNPPDRYGYTF. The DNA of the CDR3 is TGTGCCAGCAGACCGGGACAGAACCCTCCCGACCGCTATGGCTACACCTTC.

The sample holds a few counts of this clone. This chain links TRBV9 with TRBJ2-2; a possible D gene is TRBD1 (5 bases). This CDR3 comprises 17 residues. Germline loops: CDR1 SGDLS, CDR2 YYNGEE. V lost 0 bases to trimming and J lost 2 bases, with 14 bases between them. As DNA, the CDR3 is TGTGCCAGCAGCGTAGTTCCAGGGATGGAAAACACCGGGGAGCTGTTTTTT. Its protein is CASSVVPGMENTGELFF.

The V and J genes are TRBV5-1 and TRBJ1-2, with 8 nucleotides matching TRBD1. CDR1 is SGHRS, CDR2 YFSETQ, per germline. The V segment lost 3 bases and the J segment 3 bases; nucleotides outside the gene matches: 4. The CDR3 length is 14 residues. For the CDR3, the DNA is TGCGCCAGCAGCTCGACAGGGGTCCACTATGGCTACACCTTC. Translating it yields CASSSTGVHYGYTF. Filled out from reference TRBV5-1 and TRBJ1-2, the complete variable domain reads KAGVTQTPRYLIKTRGQQVTLSCSPISGHRSVSWYQQTPGQGLQFLFEYFSETQRNKGNFPGRFSGRQFSNSRSEMNVSTLELGDSALYLCASSSTGVHYGYTFGSGTRLTVV.

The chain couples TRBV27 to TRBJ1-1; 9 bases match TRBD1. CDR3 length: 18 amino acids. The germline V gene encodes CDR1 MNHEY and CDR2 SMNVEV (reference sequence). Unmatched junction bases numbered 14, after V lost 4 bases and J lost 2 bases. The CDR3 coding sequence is TGTGCCAGCAGTTCCTCCCTTACCGGGACAGGGCCCAACACTGAAGCTTTCTTT. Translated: CASSSSLTGTGPNTEAFF.

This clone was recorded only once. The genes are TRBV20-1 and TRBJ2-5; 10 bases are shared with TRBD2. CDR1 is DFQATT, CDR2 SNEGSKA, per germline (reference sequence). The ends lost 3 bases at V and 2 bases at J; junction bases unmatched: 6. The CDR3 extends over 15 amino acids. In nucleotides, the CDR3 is TGCAGTGCTAGTAAGCGGGGGGGACCACAAGAGACCCAGTACTTC. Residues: CSASKRGGPQETQYF.

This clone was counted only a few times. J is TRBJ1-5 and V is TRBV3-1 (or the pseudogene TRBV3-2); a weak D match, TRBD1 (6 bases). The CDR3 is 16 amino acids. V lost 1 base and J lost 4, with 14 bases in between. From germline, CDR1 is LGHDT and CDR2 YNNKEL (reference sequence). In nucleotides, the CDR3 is TGTGCCAGCAGCCAAGGGGTCAAGGGGGATAATCAGCCCCAGCATTTT. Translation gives CASSQGVKGDNQPQHF.

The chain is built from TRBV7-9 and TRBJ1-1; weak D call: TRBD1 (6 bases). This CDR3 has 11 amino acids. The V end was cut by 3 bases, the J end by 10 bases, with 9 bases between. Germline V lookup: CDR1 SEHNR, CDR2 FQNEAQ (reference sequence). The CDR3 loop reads CASSFQGRAFF. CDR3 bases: TGTGCCAGCAGCTTCCAGGGGAGAGCTTTCTTT.

CDR3 amino acids: CASSLDGQVYTGELFF. CDR3 DNA sequence: TGCGCCAGCAGCTTGGATGGACAGGTTTACACCGGGGAGCTGTTTTTT. The genes are TRBV5-1 and TRBJ2-2; the match to TRBD1 covers 7 bases. The germline V gene has CDR1 SGHRS and CDR2 YFSETQ. The CDR3 runs 16 residues. V trimming: 0 bases; J trimming: 3 bases; junction bases outside the gene matches: 5.

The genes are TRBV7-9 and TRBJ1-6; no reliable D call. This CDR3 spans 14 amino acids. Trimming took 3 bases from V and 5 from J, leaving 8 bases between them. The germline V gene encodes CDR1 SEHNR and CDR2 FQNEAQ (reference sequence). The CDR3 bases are TGTGCCAGCAGCTTTAAACAGAATAATTCACCCCTCCACTTT. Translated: CASSFKQNNSPLHF.

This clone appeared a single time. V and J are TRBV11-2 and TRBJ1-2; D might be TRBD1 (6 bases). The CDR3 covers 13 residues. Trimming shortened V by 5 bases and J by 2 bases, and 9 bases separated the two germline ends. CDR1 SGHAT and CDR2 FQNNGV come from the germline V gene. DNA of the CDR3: TGTGCCAGCAGCCCCGACAGGAACTATGGCTACACCTTC. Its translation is CASSPDRNYGYTF.

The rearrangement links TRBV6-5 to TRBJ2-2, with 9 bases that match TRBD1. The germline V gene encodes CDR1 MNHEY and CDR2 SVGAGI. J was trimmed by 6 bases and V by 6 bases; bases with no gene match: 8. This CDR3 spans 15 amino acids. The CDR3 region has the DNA TGTGCCAGCAGGGCCGGGACAGGGATCGCCGGGGAGCTGTTTTTT. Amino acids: CASRAGTGIAGELFF.

The CDR3 sequence: CASSPPGGALFF. DNA of the CDR3: TGTGCCAGCAGCCCTCCGGGGGGTGCGCTGTTTTTT. The V call is TRBV9, the J call TRBJ2-2; TRBD2 matches 7 bases. This CDR3 region has 12 residues. Per germline, CDR1 SGDLS and CDR2 YYNGEE. V dropped 4 bases and J dropped 13; count of bases not matched to a gene: 7.